This TCR beta chain was retrieved from a study of shared clonotypes between healthy human individuals. Study-level findings and limits: Compared with memory subsets, naive subsets generally had larger estimated richness. Among several donors, approximately 5.4% of naive CD4 clonotypes were found in common.

CD45RA-negative memory and CD45RA+ naive subsets were split from the CD4+ cells. To note about this clone: Its antigen is as yet unknown.

Germline CDR1 is MNHNS and CDR2 is SASEGT. The CDR3 totals 13 residues. The V end lost 6 bases, the J end lost 6 bases, and 14 bases lay between the germline ends. Only in-frame clones appear in the TCRdb table, and some are missing; sequencing was by immunoSEQ multiplex PCR. The profile shows over 850,000 clones, around three quarters of them singletons. The origin of this receptor is a young man in good health. Some clones in this sample may be carry-over from other donors' samples. Sequenced input: memory CD4+ T cells from PBMCs. The subset is: CD45RA-negative fraction. The chain has TRBV6-1 and TRBJ1-1, with unresolved D. CDR3 region: CASSSRQVAEAFF. CDR3 bases: TGTGCCAGCAGCAGCAGGCAAGTCGCTGAAGCTTTCTTT.